The entry that follows covers one T cell receptor beta chain sequence. Data came from immunoSEQ multiplex PCR; TCRdb stores just in-frame clones and leaves some out. The sample holds 950,000 to 1,100,000 clones, around four fifths seen once. The data originate from a study of shared clonotypes between healthy human individuals. CD45RA-negative memory and CD45RA+ naive subsets were split from the CD4+ cells. J was trimmed by 9 bases and V by 4 bases; bases with no gene match: 12. CDR3 length: 16 residues. Germline V CDR1 and CDR2: SGHNT, YYREEE (reference sequence). The sequencing input was memory CD4+ T cells sorted from blood. As to subset: CD45RA-negative fraction. This TCR was sampled from a man between 18 and 35 years old in good health. The rearrangement joins TRBV5-4 to TRBJ1-6; 8 bases map to TRBD1. CDR3 protein: CASSPGGQGDGSPLHF. The CDR3 DNA sequence: TGTGCCAGCAGCCCCGGCGGACAGGGTGATGGTTCACCCCTCCACTTT.